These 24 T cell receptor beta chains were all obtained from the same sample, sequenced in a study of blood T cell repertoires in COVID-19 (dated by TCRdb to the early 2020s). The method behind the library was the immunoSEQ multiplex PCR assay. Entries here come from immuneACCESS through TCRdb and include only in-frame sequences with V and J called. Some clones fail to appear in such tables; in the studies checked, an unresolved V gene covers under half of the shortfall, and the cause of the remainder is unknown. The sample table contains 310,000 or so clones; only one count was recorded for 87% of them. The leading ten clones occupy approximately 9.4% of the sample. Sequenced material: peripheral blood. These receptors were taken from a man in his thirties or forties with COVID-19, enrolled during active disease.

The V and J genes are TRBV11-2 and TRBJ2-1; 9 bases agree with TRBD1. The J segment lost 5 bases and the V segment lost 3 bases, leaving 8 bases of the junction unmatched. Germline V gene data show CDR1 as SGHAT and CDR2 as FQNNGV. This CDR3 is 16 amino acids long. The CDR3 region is CASSFGQGKVDNEQFF. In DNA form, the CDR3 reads TGTGCCAGCAGCTTCGGACAGGGGAAAGTGGACAATGAGCAGTTCTTC.

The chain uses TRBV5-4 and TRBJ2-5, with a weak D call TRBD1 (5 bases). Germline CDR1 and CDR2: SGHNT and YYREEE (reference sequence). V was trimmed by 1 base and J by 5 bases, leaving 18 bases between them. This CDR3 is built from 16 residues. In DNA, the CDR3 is TGTGCCAGCAGCTTGTACCAGGGCCATTTAGAGGAGACCCAGTACTTC. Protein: CASSLYQGHLEETQYF.

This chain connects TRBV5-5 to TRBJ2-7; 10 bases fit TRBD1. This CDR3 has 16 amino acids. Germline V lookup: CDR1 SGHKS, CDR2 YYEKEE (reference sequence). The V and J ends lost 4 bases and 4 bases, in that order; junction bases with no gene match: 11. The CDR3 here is CASSIGQGVLKYEQYF. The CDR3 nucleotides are TGTGCCAGCAGCATCGGACAGGGGGTGTTAAAATACGAGCAGTACTTC.

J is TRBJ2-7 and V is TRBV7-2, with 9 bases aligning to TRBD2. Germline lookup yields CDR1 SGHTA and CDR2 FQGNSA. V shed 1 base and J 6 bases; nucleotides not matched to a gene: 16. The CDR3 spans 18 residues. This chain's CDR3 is CASSLEFVRVAGVAEQYF. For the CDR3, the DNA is TGTGCCAGCAGCTTAGAGTTTGTCCGGGTAGCGGGAGTAGCCGAGCAGTACTTC.

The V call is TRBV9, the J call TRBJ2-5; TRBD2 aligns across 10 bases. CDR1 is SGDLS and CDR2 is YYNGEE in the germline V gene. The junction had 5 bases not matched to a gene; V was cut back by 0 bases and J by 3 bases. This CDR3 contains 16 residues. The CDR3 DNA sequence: TGTGCCAGCAGCGTAGGTAGTAGCGGGGGGAAAGAGACCCAGTACTTC. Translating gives CASSVGSSGGKETQYF. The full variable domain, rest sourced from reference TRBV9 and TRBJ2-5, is DSGVTQTPKHLITATGQRVTLRCSPRSGDLSVYWYQQSLDQGLQFLIQYYNGEERAKGNILERFSAQQFPDLHSELNLSSLELGDSALYFCASSVGSSGGKETQYFGPGTRLLVL.

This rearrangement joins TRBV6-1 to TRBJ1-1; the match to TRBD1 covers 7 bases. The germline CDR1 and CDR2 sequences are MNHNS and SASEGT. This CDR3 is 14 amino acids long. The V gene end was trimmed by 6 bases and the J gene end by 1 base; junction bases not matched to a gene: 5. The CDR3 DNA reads TGTGCCAGCAGCGTAGGGACAGCGAACACTGAAGCTTTCTTT. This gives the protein CASSVGTANTEAFF.

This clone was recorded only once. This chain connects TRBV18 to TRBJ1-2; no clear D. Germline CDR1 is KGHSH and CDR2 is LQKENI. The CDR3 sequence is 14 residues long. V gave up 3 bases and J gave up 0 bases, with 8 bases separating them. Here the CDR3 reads CASSPVLTNYGYTF. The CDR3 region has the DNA TGTGCCAGCTCACCCGTACTCACTAACTATGGCTACACCTTC.

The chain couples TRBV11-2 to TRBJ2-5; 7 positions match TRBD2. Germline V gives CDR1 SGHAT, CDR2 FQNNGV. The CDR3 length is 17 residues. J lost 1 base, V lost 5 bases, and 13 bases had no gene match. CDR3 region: CASSLPGGRLGQETQYF. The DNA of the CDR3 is TGTGCCAGCAGCCTGCCGGGAGGCCGGCTTGGCCAAGAGACCCAGTACTTC.

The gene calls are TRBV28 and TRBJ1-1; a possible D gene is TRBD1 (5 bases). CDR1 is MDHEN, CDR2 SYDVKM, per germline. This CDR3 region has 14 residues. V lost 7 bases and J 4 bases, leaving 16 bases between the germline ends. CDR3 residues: CASTRGGVSTEAFF. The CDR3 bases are TGTGCCAGCACCCGGGGAGGGGTATCCACTGAAGCTTTCTTT.

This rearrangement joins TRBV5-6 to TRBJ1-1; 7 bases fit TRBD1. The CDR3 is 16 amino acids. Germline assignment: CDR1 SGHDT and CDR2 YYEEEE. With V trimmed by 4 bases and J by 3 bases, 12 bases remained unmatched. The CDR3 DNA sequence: TGTGCCAGCAGCCGTTGGCCGGGACAGATTCACACTGAAGCTTTCTTT. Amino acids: CASSRWPGQIHTEAFF.

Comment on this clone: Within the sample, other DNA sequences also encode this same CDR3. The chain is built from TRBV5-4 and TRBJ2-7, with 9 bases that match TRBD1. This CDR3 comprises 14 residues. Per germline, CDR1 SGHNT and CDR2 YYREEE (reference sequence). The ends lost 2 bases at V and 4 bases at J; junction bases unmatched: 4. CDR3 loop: CASSFGTGSYEQYF. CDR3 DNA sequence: TGTGCCAGCAGCTTCGGGACAGGGTCGTACGAGCAGTACTTC.

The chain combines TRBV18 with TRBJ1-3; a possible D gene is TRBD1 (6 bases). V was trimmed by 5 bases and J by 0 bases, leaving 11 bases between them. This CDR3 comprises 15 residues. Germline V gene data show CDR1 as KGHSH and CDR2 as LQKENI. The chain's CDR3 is CASSVDRRSGNTIYF. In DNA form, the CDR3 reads TGTGCCAGCTCAGTGGACAGACGCTCTGGAAACACCATATATTTT. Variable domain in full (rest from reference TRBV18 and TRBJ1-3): NAGVMQNPRHLVRRRGQEARLRCSPMKGHSHVYWYRQLPEEGLKFMVYLQKENIIDESGMPKERFSAEFPKEGPSILRIQQVVRGDSAAYFCASSVDRRSGNTIYFGEGSWLTVV.

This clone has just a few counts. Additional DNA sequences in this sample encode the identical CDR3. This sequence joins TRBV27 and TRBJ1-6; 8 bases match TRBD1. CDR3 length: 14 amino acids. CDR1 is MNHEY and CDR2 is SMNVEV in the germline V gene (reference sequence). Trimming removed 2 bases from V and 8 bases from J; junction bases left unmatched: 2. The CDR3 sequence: CASSLPGGDSPLHF. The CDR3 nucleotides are TGTGCCAGCAGTTTACCAGGGGGCGATTCACCCCTCCACTTT.

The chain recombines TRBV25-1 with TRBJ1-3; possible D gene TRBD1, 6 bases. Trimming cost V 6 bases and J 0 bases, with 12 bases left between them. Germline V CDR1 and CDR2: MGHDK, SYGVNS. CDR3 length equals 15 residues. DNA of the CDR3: TGTGCCAGCAGGATGGACAGAGACTCTGGAAACACCATATATTTT. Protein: CASRMDRDSGNTIYF.

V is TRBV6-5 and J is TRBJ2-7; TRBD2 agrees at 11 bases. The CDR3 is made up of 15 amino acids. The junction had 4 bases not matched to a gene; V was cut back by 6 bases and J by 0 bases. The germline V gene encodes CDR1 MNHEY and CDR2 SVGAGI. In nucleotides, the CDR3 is TGTGCCAGCAGGCCCGGGACTAGCGGCTCCTACGAGCAGTACTTC. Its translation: CASRPGTSGSYEQYF.

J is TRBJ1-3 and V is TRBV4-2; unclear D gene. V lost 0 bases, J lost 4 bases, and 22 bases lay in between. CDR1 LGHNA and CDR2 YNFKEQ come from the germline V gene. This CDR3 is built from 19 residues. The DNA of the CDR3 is TGTGCCAGCAGCCAAGATACGGGTCGAGGCGTTGCCGGGGGAAACACCATATATTTT. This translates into CASSQDTGRGVAGGNTIYF.

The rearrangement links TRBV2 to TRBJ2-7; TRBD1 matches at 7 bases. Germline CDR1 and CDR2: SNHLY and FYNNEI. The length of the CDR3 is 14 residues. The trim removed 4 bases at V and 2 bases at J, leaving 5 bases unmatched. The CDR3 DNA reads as TGTGCCAGCAGTGCTCGGGACAGACCCTACGAGCAGTACTTC. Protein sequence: CASSARDRPYEQYF.

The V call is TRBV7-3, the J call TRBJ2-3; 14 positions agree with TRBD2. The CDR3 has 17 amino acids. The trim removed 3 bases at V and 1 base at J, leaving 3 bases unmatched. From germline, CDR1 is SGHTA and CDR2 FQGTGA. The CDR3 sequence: CASSFGTSGRGTDTQYF. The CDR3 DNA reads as TGTGCCAGCAGCTTTGGGACTAGCGGGAGAGGCACAGATACGCAGTATTTT.

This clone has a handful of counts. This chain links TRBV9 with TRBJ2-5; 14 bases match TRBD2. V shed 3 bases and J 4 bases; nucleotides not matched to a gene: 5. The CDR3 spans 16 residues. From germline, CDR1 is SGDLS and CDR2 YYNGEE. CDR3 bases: TGTGCCAGCAGCGCCGGGACTAGCGGGGGAGGAGAGACCCAGTACTTC. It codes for CASSAGTSGGGETQYF.

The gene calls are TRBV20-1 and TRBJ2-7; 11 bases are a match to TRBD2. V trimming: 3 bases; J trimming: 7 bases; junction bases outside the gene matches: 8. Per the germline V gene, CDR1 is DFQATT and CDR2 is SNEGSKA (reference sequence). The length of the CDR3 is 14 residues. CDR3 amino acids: CSASSGGALEEQYF. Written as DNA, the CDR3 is TGCAGTGCTAGTAGCGGGGGGGCCTTAGAGGAGCAGTACTTC.

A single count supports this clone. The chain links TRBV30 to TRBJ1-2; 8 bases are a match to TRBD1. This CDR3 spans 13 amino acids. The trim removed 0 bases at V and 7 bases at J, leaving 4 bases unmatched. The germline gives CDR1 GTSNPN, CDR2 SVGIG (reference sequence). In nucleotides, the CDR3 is TGTGCCTGGAGTGTTGGGACAGGACGTGGCTACACCTTC. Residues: CAWSVGTGRGYTF.

CDR3 protein: CASSGRQGRSPLHF. The CDR3 DNA sequence: TGTGCCAGCAGCGGGAGACAGGGGAGGTCACCCCTCCACTTT. The chain combines TRBV5-6 with TRBJ1-6, with 8 bases matching TRBD1. Trimming removed 4 bases from V and 10 bases from J; junction bases left unmatched: 7. CDR1 is SGHDT and CDR2 is YYEEEE in the germline V gene. The CDR3 runs to 14 residues.

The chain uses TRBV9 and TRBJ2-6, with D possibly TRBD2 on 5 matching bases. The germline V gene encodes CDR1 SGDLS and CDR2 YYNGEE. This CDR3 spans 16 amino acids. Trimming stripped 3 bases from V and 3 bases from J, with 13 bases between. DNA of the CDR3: TGTGCCAGCAGCGGAGGGTTTGGGAGTGGGGCCAACGTCCTGACTTTC. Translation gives CASSGGFGSGANVLTF.

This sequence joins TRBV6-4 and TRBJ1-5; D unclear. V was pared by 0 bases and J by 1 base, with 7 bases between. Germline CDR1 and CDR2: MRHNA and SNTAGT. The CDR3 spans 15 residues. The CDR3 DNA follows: TGTGCCAGCAGTGACTCGGTGGAGAGCAATCAGCCCCAGCATTTT. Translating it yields CASSDSVESNQPQHF.